These 13 T cell receptor beta chains originate from one sample sequenced in a study of OX40 agonist ivuxolimab in advanced cancers. Profiling relied on immunoSEQ multiplex PCR, and the TCRdb table lists in-frame clones only, not all of them. The sample has tens of thousands of clones, 80% to 90% seen once. The material was CD4+ or CD8+ T cells sorted from blood, obtained in a trial of the OX40 agonist ivuxolimab. Receptor source: an adult with an advanced solid tumor such as melanoma, head and neck, liver or kidney cancer.

The chain couples TRBV9 to TRBJ2-3, with D perhaps being TRBD1 or TRBD2 (5 bases each). The length of the CDR3 is 14 residues. Per the germline V gene, CDR1 is SGDLS and CDR2 is YYNGEE. Trimming removed 0 bases at V and 6 bases at J, with 11 bases between. As DNA, the CDR3 is TGTGCCAGCAGCGTAGTGGGGCGAGGGGATACGCAGTATTTT. This encodes CASSVVGRGDTQYF.

This clone was observed a few times. J is TRBJ2-1 and V is TRBV7-7, with 7 nucleotides matching TRBD2. The CDR3 is made up of 15 amino acids. With V trimmed by 2 bases and J by 5 bases, 6 bases remained unmatched. The germline V gene has CDR1 SSHAT and CDR2 FNYEAQ (reference sequence). The CDR3 coding sequence is TGTGCCAGCAGCTTATTGGGAGGGCCCAACAATGAGCAGTTCTTC. Translated: CASSLLGGPNNEQFF.

The J gene is TRBJ2-3, the V gene TRBV7-2; the D gene is possibly TRBD2 (5 bases). The CDR3 loop spans 13 amino acids. V was pared by 0 bases and J by 6 bases, with 7 bases between. The germline gives CDR1 SGHTA, CDR2 FQGNSA. The CDR3 sequence is CASSLAGVDTQYF. The DNA for the CDR3 is TGTGCCAGCAGCTTAGCGGGAGTTGATACGCAGTATTTT.

V usage is TRBV15 and J usage is TRBJ2-5; perhaps D is TRBD1 or TRBD2 (5 bases each). The J call may be mistaken, given a closer DNA end match to TRBJ2-7. Germline V CDR1 and CDR2: LNHNV, YYDKDF (reference sequence). This CDR3 spans 14 amino acids. The CDR3 nucleotides are TGTGCCACCAGCAGAGATGGGGGTTCCTACGAGCAGTACTTC. This encodes CATSRDGGSYEQYF.

CDR3 in DNA: TGTGCCAGCAGACGGGAGATGAACTCCTACAATGAGCAGTTCTTC. It is translated as CASRREMNSYNEQFF. V usage is TRBV6-5 and J usage is TRBJ2-1; possible D gene TRBD2, 6 bases. The CDR3 loop spans 15 amino acids. V was trimmed by 6 bases and J by 0 bases, leaving 12 bases between them. CDR1 is MNHEY and CDR2 is SVGAGI in the germline V gene.

V and J are TRBV11-2 and TRBJ2-5, with D possibly being TRBD1 (5 bases). CDR1 is SGHAT, CDR2 FQNNGV, per germline. CDR3 length: 13 amino acids. Trimming left V 3 bases short and J 6 bases short, with 11 bases between. CDR3 sequence reads: CASSFRGRKTQYF. The DNA of the CDR3 is TGTGCCAGCAGCTTTAGGGGTCGGAAGACCCAGTACTTC.

The sample holds a few counts of this clone. The rearrangement links TRBV7-2 to TRBJ2-1, with TRBD2 matching 9 bases. The CDR3 is 15 amino acids. V was clipped by 5 bases and J by 4 bases; unmatched bases: 6. CDR1 and CDR2 from the germline V gene are SGHTA and FQGNSA. The CDR3 is CASSTGTSIYNEQFF. For the CDR3, the DNA is TGTGCCAGCAGCACTGGGACTAGCATTTACAATGAGCAGTTCTTC.

This chain joins TRBV5-8 and TRBJ2-3; weak D call: TRBD2 (6 bases). Germline V lookup: CDR1 SGHTS, CDR2 YDEGEE. The length of the CDR3 is 16 residues. Trimming took off 4 bases at V and 2 bases at J, with 17 bases between the two ends. The CDR3 protein is CASSAGTSQITDTQYF. The CDR3 DNA follows: TGTGCCAGCAGCGCCGGGACTTCCCAAATCACAGATACGCAGTATTTT.

The chain joins TRBV6-5 to TRBJ2-1, with TRBD1 matching over 9 bases. V was clipped by 0 bases and J by 7 bases; unmatched bases: 4. Per the germline V gene, CDR1 is MNHEY and CDR2 is SVGAGI. The CDR3 covers 15 residues. DNA of the CDR3: TGTGCCAGCAGTTACTCAGGACAGGGGATGAATGAGCAGTTCTTC. Its protein is CASSYSGQGMNEQFF.

J is TRBJ2-1 and V is TRBV5-1; TRBD1 matches 9 bases. With 4 bases clipped from V and 8 bases from J, the junction kept 7 bases outside the gene matches. Germline V gives CDR1 SGHRS, CDR2 YFSETQ. The CDR3 totals 14 residues. Here the CDR3 DNA reads TGCGCCAGCAGCCAGCTGGGACAGGGTTATGAGCAGTTCTTC. Encoded protein: CASSQLGQGYEQFF.

The chain links TRBV7-3 to TRBJ2-1, with 8 bases that match TRBD2. Germline CDR1 and CDR2: SGHTA and FQGTGA. The CDR3 totals 13 residues. Losses at the gene ends were 5 bases for V and 9 bases for J; bases not matched to a gene: 6. CDR3 in DNA: TGTGCCAGCAGCGCGGGACTAGGTGGTGAGCAGTTCTTC. Amino acid sequence: CASSAGLGGEQFF. Using reference TRBV7-3 and TRBJ2-1 for the parts outside the CDR3, the full variable domain is GAGVSQTPSNKVTEKGKYVELRCDPISGHTALYWYRQSLGQGPEFLIYFQGTGAADDSGLPNDRFFAVRPEGSVSTLKIQRTERGDSAVYLCASSAGLGGEQFFGPGTRLTVL.

This clone was counted between two and nine times. V usage is TRBV11-2 and J usage is TRBJ2-7; D perhaps matches TRBD2 (5 bases). V shed 0 bases and J shed 2 bases, with 14 bases lying between them. CDR1 SGHAT and CDR2 FQNNGV come from the germline V gene. This CDR3 has 16 residues. CDR3 residues: CASSLEPRLTAYEQYF. Written as DNA, the CDR3 is TGTGCCAGCAGCTTAGAGCCCCGACTAACCGCCTACGAGCAGTACTTC.

This chain uses TRBV2 with TRBJ2-7; D possibly corresponds to TRBD1 (6 bases). This CDR3 spans 13 amino acids. V lost 6 bases and J 3 bases, leaving 12 bases between the germline ends. CDR1 and CDR2 (germline): SNHLY, FYNNEI. CDR3 amino acids: CASRSGQSYEQYF. For the CDR3, the DNA is TGTGCCAGCAGGTCAGGACAGAGCTACGAGCAGTACTTC.